This T cell receptor beta chain was retrieved from a study of CD8+ T cells in alopecia areata (dated by TCRdb to 2016 to 2019). As for the study more broadly: Treated patients were enrolled in an open-label pilot trial of oral tofacitinib at 5 to 10 mg twice daily for moderate-to-severe alopecia areata. TCRbeta CDR3 regions were amplified by immunoSEQ multiplex PCR using 35 Vbeta forward and 13 Jbeta reverse primers. The study used high-throughput TCRbeta sequencing to examine T cell clonal expansion in alopecia areata, in both the C3H/HeJ mouse model and human patients. Scalp clonality was compared among normal scalp (n=4), patchy alopecia areata scalp (n=8), and alopecia totalis/universalis scalp (n=8). Disease severity in treated patients was measured with the SALT score, which quantifies the percentage of affected scalp surface area. Patients received tofacitinib for 6 to 18 months and were then followed off drug for 6 months to check for delayed response and recurrence. On the human side, TCRbeta sequencing was run on scalp tissue and on sorted CD4+ and CD8+ peripheral blood T cells from healthy controls and from alopecia areata patients with either patchy or totalis/universalis disease. Patients on tofacitinib were biopsied at baseline and after 4 and 24 weeks of treatment, and several of the patients also had a later scalp biopsy. RNA was extracted with the PAXgene miRNA kit for fixed scalp, the miRNeasy kit for PBMCs, and the RNeasy kit for mouse skin. General conclusions and limits of the study: Unlike mouse skin, where gammadelta T cells dominate, normal human skin contains resident alphabeta T cells that get sequenced too, which complicates analysis of the scalp TCR repertoire. During tofacitinib treatment, many expanded lesional clones remained in scalp and blood, and this persistence may partly explain relapse after treatment is stopped. Tofacitinib significantly lowered scalp clonality and the number of expanded CD8+ clones among the top 100 scalp clones. TCR sequences shared between patients were less clear than in mice, possibly partly because of HLA diversity in the patient population. Because the treated cohort was small and included a single nonresponder, larger studies are needed to assess links between baseline CD8+ expansion and response. Lesional scalp, especially in alopecia totalis/universalis, showed higher clonality and more expanded CD8+ clones than normal scalp, suggesting antigenic drive.

Taken with the paper, the label for time point translates to: about 25 weeks on oral tofacitinib. In light of the paper, this sample's treatment or condition label describes: oral pan-JAK inhibitor, 5-10 mg twice daily. From alopecia areata patients, peripheral blood was collected along with lesional scalp punch biopsies. PBMCs were separated by density centrifugation and stained for CD3, CD4 and CD8, after which CD4+ and CD8+ T cells were sorted on a FACSAria. Inclusive of the bounding cysteine and phenylalanine, the CDR3 is 14 residues long. The sequence is cut down to CDR3 DNA, 42 bases in frame from base 1. CDR1 is given as MNHEY and CDR2 as SMNVEV, both from the germline V gene (reference sequence). V is pared back by 9 bases and J by 7 bases, with 19 bases lying between the germline termini. The library was built by means of the immunoSEQ multiplex PCR assay. For TCR sequencing, RNA was extracted from every sample and reverse transcribed into cDNA to serve as template. SuperScript III was used for first-strand cDNA synthesis, primed with a 2:1 mix of oligo-dT and random hexamers. Amplification bias was assessed with a synthetic immune receptor repertoire, and residual bias was removed computationally. The study's processing was this. After raw reads were preprocessed to remove errors, the CDR3 was defined following IMGT conventions as running from the conserved cysteine to phenylalanine. Clonality was computed as 1 minus the Shannon entropy, with the entropy normalized by log2 of the number of productive unique TCRs. CD4 or CD8 identity of scalp clones was inferred by cross-referencing scalp TCRbeta sequences with sorted blood CD4 and CD8 repertoires. This immuneACCESS table, as held by TCRdb, lists in-frame sequences with V and J called but not all clones. Of the missing ones, under half trace to an unresolved V gene in checked studies; the others have no known cause. That table furnishes V, J and clone size, whereas the DNA furnished D and trimming. The sample contains some 120,000 clones, less than 75% of them found a single time. The top ten clones comprise less than 15% of the sample.

As concerns this clone: Its cognate antigen has yet to be identified. No base qualities exist here, and no much larger clone lies one base off it.

The source was CD8+ T cells sorted from blood, collected at week 24, from a patient treated with tofacitinib. The sequence joins TRBV27 to TRBJ2-1; matching of 6 bases hints at TRBD2 as the D gene. This sequence originates from a human donor with alopecia areata. The sequenced DNA: TGTGCCAGTTCCAACGGGGGTACGGGGAATGAGCAGTTCTTC. Its amino acids are CASSNGGTGNEQFF.